This T cell receptor (beta chain) was sequenced during a study of beta chain features in type 1 diabetes. As every portion of the isolated RNA was reverse transcribed, the sequencing read expressed TCRB transcripts. Profiling relied on immunoSEQ multiplex PCR, and the TCRdb table lists in-frame clones only, not all of them. The table shows around 130,000 clones, with around 8.8% occurring only once. There are 13 residues in the CDR3. The germline V gene encodes CDR1 SNHLY and CDR2 FYNNEI. V trimming: 3 bases; J trimming: 4 bases; junction bases outside the gene matches: 3. Note on this clone: What it recognizes is unknown.

Sorting of CD4+ naive, central memory, regulatory and stem cell-like memory cells was performed via CD45RO/CCR7/CD25/CD127/CD95/CD27. Study observations and caveats: The study found moderately but significantly shorter TCRB CDR3s in all four CD4+ subsets of Type 1 diabetes patients. Fewer junction insertions and more nucleotide deletions appeared in type 1 diabetes patients.

The source is a man aged 25 to 40 with type 1 diabetes. V gene TRBV2 combines with J gene TRBJ2-7, with 7 bases lining up with TRBD1. Specimen: central memory CD4+ T cells from blood. The CDR3 loop is CASSEQQGYEQYF. The CDR3 region has the DNA TGTGCCAGCAGTGAGCAACAGGGGTACGAGCAGTACTTC.